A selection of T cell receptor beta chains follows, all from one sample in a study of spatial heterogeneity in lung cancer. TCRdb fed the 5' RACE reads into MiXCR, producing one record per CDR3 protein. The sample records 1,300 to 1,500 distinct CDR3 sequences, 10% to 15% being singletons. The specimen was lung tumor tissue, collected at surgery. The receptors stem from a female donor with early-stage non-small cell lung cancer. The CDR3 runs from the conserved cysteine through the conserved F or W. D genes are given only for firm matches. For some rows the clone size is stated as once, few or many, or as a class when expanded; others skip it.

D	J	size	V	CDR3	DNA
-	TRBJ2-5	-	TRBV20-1	CSATGQTQETQYF	TGCAGTGCGACCGGACAGACCCAAGAGACCCAGTACTTC
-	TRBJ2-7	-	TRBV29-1	CSVQPGTPTYEQYF	TGCAGCGTTCAACCAGGGACTCCAACCTACGAGCAGTACTTC
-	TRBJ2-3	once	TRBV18	CASSPFPASDTQYF	TGTGCCAGCTCACCATTCCCAGCCTCAGATACGCAGTATTTT
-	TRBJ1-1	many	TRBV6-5	CASSYWVGTEAFF	TGTGCCAGCAGTTATTGGGTAGGCACTGAAGCTTTCTTT
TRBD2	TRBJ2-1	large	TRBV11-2	CASSLTSFNEQFF	TGTGCCAGCAGCCTGACTAGCTTCAATGAGCAGTTCTTC
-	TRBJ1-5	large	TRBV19	CATLDGYNQPQHF	TGTGCCACTTTGGACGGATACAATCAGCCCCAGCATTTT
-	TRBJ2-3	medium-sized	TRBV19	CASSIGRADTQYF	TGTGCCAGTAGTATCGGTAGGGCAGATACGCAGTATTTT
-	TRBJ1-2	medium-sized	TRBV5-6	CASSSLGQVYGYTF	TGTGCCAGCAGCTCTTTAGGACAAGTCTATGGCTACACCTTC
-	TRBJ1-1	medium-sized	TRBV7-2	CASRRGSTNTEAFF	TGTGCCAGCAGAAGGGGGTCAACCAACACTGAAGCTTTCTTT
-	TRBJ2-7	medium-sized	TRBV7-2	CASSPDTYEQYF	TGTGCCAGCAGCCCCGACACCTACGAGCAGTACTTC
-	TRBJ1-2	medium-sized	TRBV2	CASSGQNYGYTF	TGTGCCAGCAGCGGACAGAACTATGGCTACACCTTC
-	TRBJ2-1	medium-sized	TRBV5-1	CASTREETVSNEQFF	TGCGCCAGCACCAGGGAGGAGACAGTAAGCAATGAGCAGTTCTTC
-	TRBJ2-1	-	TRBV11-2	CASSLLGQPYNEQFF	TGTGCCAGCAGCTTACTGGGACAACCCTACAATGAGCAGTTCTTC
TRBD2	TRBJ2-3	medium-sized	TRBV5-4	CASSLEREAGDTQYF	TGTGCCAGCAGCTTGGAGCGGGAGGCGGGAGATACGCAGTATTTT
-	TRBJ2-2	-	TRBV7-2	CASSLAAWGVTGELFF	TGTGCCAGCAGCTTAGCGGCGTGGGGGGTCACCGGGGAGCTGTTTTTT
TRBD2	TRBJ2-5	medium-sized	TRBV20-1	CSARGSAGGRETQYF	TGCAGTGCTAGAGGATCCGCGGGAGGGAGGGAGACCCAGTACTTC
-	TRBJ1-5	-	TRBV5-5	CASSTSEGRLHQPQHF	TGTGCCAGCAGCACTTCCGAGGGCAGGCTCCATCAGCCCCAGCATTTT